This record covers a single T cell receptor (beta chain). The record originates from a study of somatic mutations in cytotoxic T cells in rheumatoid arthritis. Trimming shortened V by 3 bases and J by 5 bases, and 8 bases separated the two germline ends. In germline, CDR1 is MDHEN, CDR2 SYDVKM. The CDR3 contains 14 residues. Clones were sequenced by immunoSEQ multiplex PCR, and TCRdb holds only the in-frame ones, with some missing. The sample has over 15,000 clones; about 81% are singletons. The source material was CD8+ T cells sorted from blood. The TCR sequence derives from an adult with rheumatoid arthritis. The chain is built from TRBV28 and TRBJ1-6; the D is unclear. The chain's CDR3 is CASSLGPDNSPLHF. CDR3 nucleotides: TGTGCCAGCAGTTTGGGTCCCGATAATTCACCCCTCCACTTT.